Listed below are T cell receptor beta chains from one sample, sequenced in a study of OX40 agonist ivuxolimab in advanced cancers. Sequencing used immunoSEQ multiplex PCR; TCRdb keeps in-frame clones, though not all of them. The sample carries about 94,000 clones, 70% to 90% recorded once. The sequences come from CD4+ or CD8+ T cells sorted from blood, collected in a trial of the OX40 agonist ivuxolimab. The receptors originated from an adult with an advanced solid tumor such as melanoma, head and neck, liver or kidney cancer. CDR3s include the opening cysteine and the closing phenylalanine or tryptophan. Fields, in order: D gene, J gene, V gene, clone size, CDR3 DNA, CDR3 protein. The D gene is left open where the match is weak. Some rows mark clone size as missing; the rest say once, few, many or name a class of expanded clone.

D gene: .; J gene: TRBJ2-6; V gene: TRBV19; clone size: .; CDR3 DNA: TGTGCCAGTAGTATCTCACGCAACGTCCTGACTTTC; CDR3 protein: CASSISRNVLTF
D gene: .; J gene: TRBJ1-1; V gene: TRBV11-2; clone size: .; CDR3 DNA: TGTGCCAGCAGCTTAGCTGAAGCTTTCTTT; CDR3 protein: CASSLAEAFF
D gene: .; J gene: TRBJ1-2; V gene: TRBV6-4; clone size: .; CDR3 DNA: TGTGCCAGCAGTGACTCCCCTAACTATGGCTACACCTTC; CDR3 protein: CASSDSPNYGYTF
D gene: .; J gene: TRBJ2-3; V gene: TRBV14; clone size: .; CDR3 DNA: TGTGCCAGCAGTTTATCAGATACGCAGTATTTT; CDR3 protein: CASSLSDTQYF
D gene: .; J gene: TRBJ1-3; V gene: TRBV28; clone size: once; CDR3 DNA: TGTGCCAGCAGCAGCGGTCAGAGCTCTGGAAACACCATATATTTT; CDR3 protein: CASSSGQSSGNTIYF
D gene: TRBD1; J gene: TRBJ1-5; V gene: TRBV6-5; clone size: .; CDR3 DNA: TGTGCCAGCAGCCAGACCGGGACAGCACATCAGCCCCAGCATTTT; CDR3 protein: CASSQTGTAHQPQHF
D gene: .; J gene: TRBJ1-1; V gene: TRBV30; clone size: few; CDR3 DNA: TGTGCCTGGAGTGAGGTCGACAGACACACTGAAGCTTTCTTT; CDR3 protein: CAWSEVDRHTEAFF
D gene: TRBD2; J gene: TRBJ2-3; V gene: TRBV6-1; clone size: .; CDR3 DNA: TGTGCCAGCAGTGAAAGGCGGGGGGCGGCAGATACGCAGTATTTT; CDR3 protein: CASSERRGAADTQYF
D gene: TRBD1; J gene: TRBJ2-1; V gene: TRBV7-6; clone size: .; CDR3 DNA: TGTGCCAGCAGCTACCGGGACAGGGGTCCCGCTTTTGTCAATGAGCAGTTCTTC; CDR3 protein: CASSYRDRGPAFVNEQFF
D gene: .; J gene: TRBJ2-2; V gene: TRBV6-1; clone size: .; CDR3 DNA: TGTGCCAGCCGAGTAACCGGGGAGCTGTTTTTT; CDR3 protein: CASRVTGELFF
D gene: .; J gene: TRBJ1-1; V gene: TRBV4-1; clone size: .; CDR3 DNA: TGCGCCAGCAGCGGCCGCCAGGGGACTGAAGCTTTCTTT; CDR3 protein: CASSGRQGTEAFF
D gene: TRBD1; J gene: TRBJ1-1; V gene: TRBV19; clone size: .; CDR3 DNA: TGTGCCAGTAGTATCCCCGGGACAGCTTCTGAAGCTTTCTTT; CDR3 protein: CASSIPGTASEAFF
D gene: .; J gene: TRBJ1-3; V gene: TRBV27; clone size: .; CDR3 DNA: TGTGCCAGCAGCAAAGGGGCCGCCTCTGGAAACACCATATATTTT; CDR3 protein: CASSKGAASGNTIYF
D gene: TRBD1; J gene: TRBJ2-7; V gene: TRBV7-9; clone size: .; CDR3 DNA: TGTGCCAGCAGCCCCCGGACAGGGTCCTACGAGCAGTACTTC; CDR3 protein: CASSPRTGSYEQYF
D gene: .; J gene: TRBJ1-2; V gene: TRBV19; clone size: .; CDR3 DNA: TGTGCCAGTACCCTAACGGACAGAGATGGCTACACCTTC; CDR3 protein: CASTLTDRDGYTF
D gene: .; J gene: TRBJ2-3; V gene: TRBV5-1; clone size: .; CDR3 DNA: TGCGCCAGCAGCGCCGGTTCCGGGGGGCCAAGCACAGATACGCAGTATTTT; CDR3 protein: CASSAGSGGPSTDTQYF
D gene: .; J gene: TRBJ1-1; V gene: TRBV4-2; clone size: .; CDR3 DNA: TGTGCCAGCAGCCAAGCGAGACACACTGAAGCTTTCTTT; CDR3 protein: CASSQARHTEAFF
D gene: TRBD1; J gene: TRBJ1-6; V gene: TRBV5-1; clone size: .; CDR3 DNA: TGCGCCAGCAGCTTATCGGGACAGCCTTCACCCCTCCACTTT; CDR3 protein: CASSLSGQPSPLHF
D gene: .; J gene: TRBJ2-5; V gene: TRBV7-2; clone size: .; CDR3 DNA: TGTGCCAGCAGCTCCTACAACGCCCGGGGAGAGACCCAGTACTTC; CDR3 protein: CASSSYNARGETQYF
D gene: .; J gene: TRBJ2-7; V gene: TRBV6-1; clone size: .; CDR3 DNA: TGTGCCAGCAGTGAACAGGGCTACGAGCAGTACTTC; CDR3 protein: CASSEQGYEQYF
D gene: .; J gene: TRBJ1-3; V gene: TRBV10-3; clone size: once; CDR3 DNA: TGTGCCATCAGTGAGGGGGGGGCCAGCTCTGGAAACACCATATATTTT; CDR3 protein: CAISEGGASSGNTIYF
D gene: TRBD1; J gene: TRBJ1-2; V gene: TRBV6-1; clone size: once; CDR3 DNA: TGTGCCAGCAGTGAAGTGAGGCGGACAGGGGGATATGGCTACACCTTC; CDR3 protein: CASSEVRRTGGYGYTF
D gene: .; J gene: TRBJ2-7; V gene: TRBV7-9; clone size: many; CDR3 DNA: TGTGCCAGCAGCTTGGACACGGCCTACGAGCAGTACTTC; CDR3 protein: CASSLDTAYEQYF
D gene: TRBD1; J gene: TRBJ1-2; V gene: TRBV28; clone size: .; CDR3 DNA: TGTGCCAGCAGTTTGGGGACAGGGTTGAATTATGGCTACACCTTC; CDR3 protein: CASSLGTGLNYGYTF
D gene: .; J gene: TRBJ2-3; V gene: TRBV5-1; clone size: .; CDR3 DNA: TGCGCCAGCAAGAGAGCAGGGTATGCAGATACGCAGTATTTT; CDR3 protein: CASKRAGYADTQYF
D gene: .; J gene: TRBJ2-4; V gene: TRBV5-6; clone size: .; CDR3 DNA: TGTGCCAGCAGCTTCGGGGGGCTTAAAAACATTCAGTACTTC; CDR3 protein: CASSFGGLKNIQYF
D gene: TRBD1; J gene: TRBJ2-7; V gene: TRBV11-2; clone size: few; CDR3 DNA: TGTGCCAGCACTGGACAGGATCCCTACGAGCAGTACTTC; CDR3 protein: CASTGQDPYEQYF
D gene: TRBD1; J gene: TRBJ1-2; V gene: TRBV2; clone size: .; CDR3 DNA: TGTGCCAGCAGTGTTGGGCAGGGGGACTATGGCTACACCTTC; CDR3 protein: CASSVGQGDYGYTF
D gene: TRBD1; J gene: TRBJ2-3; V gene: TRBV11-3; clone size: .; CDR3 DNA: TGTGCCAGCAGCTTAGGACAGGGAGACACAGATACGCAGTATTTT; CDR3 protein: CASSLGQGDTDTQYF
D gene: .; J gene: TRBJ2-1; V gene: TRBV27; clone size: .; CDR3 DNA: TGTGCCAGCAGTTTTTCCCCCAGAGGGGACAATGAGCAGTTCTTC; CDR3 protein: CASSFSPRGDNEQFF
D gene: TRBD2; J gene: TRBJ2-5; V gene: TRBV13; clone size: .; CDR3 DNA: TGTGCCAGCAGCTTAGGACTAGCGGGGGCTCGGGGAGAGACCCAGTACTTC; CDR3 protein: CASSLGLAGARGETQYF
D gene: TRBD1; J gene: TRBJ1-1; V gene: TRBV6-1; clone size: .; CDR3 DNA: TGTGCCAGCAGTGAACAGGGGGCGGGTGAAGCTTTCTTT; CDR3 protein: CASSEQGAGEAFF
D gene: .; J gene: TRBJ1-4; V gene: TRBV4-2; clone size: .; CDR3 DNA: TGTGCCAGCAGCCAAGATGTGGGGGAAACTAATGAAAAACTGTTTTTT; CDR3 protein: CASSQDVGETNEKLFF
D gene: TRBD1; J gene: TRBJ2-7; V gene: TRBV7-8; clone size: .; CDR3 DNA: TGTGCCAGCAGCTTAGCGGGGACAGGGGTCTACGAGCAGTACTTC; CDR3 protein: CASSLAGTGVYEQYF
D gene: .; J gene: TRBJ1-4; V gene: TRBV27; clone size: .; CDR3 DNA: TGTGCCAGCACCCCCCGGCCGGTGACGGGTGAAAAACTGTTTTTT; CDR3 protein: CASTPRPVTGEKLFF
D gene: .; J gene: TRBJ1-1; V gene: TRBV7-6; clone size: .; CDR3 DNA: TGTGCCAGCAGCTTTAGTCCGAACACTGAAGCTTTCTTT; CDR3 protein: CASSFSPNTEAFF
D gene: .; J gene: TRBJ2-5; V gene: TRBV5-8; clone size: .; CDR3 DNA: TGTGCCAGCAGCTCCTCTACGGTGACCCAGTACTTC; CDR3 protein: CASSSSTVTQYF
D gene: TRBD1; J gene: TRBJ1-1; V gene: TRBV5-4; clone size: few; CDR3 DNA: TGTGCCAGCAGCCCAGGGGGCAACACTGAAGCTTTCTTT; CDR3 protein: CASSPGGNTEAFF
D gene: TRBD1; J gene: TRBJ2-3; V gene: TRBV2; clone size: .; CDR3 DNA: TGTGCCAGCAGAACCCCCTGGACAGGGGGAGATACGCAGTATTTT; CDR3 protein: CASRTPWTGGDTQYF
D gene: .; J gene: TRBJ1-1; V gene: TRBV30; clone size: few; CDR3 DNA: TGTGCCTGGAGGAGGGGGATGAACACTGAAGCTTTCTTT; CDR3 protein: CAWRRGMNTEAFF
D gene: .; J gene: TRBJ2-7; V gene: TRBV11-2; clone size: .; CDR3 DNA: TGTGCCAGCAGCTTCTTGACAGCCTACGAGCAGTACTTC; CDR3 protein: CASSFLTAYEQYF
D gene: TRBD1; J gene: TRBJ1-5; V gene: TRBV18; clone size: .; CDR3 DNA: TGTGCCAGCTCACCACCCACGGGACAGGGGGTTCAGCCCCAGCATTTT; CDR3 protein: CASSPPTGQGVQPQHF
D gene: TRBD1; J gene: TRBJ1-3; V gene: TRBV5-1; clone size: .; CDR3 DNA: TGCGCCAGCAGCTTGGTACAGGGGGCTGGAAACACCATATATTTT; CDR3 protein: CASSLVQGAGNTIYF
D gene: .; J gene: TRBJ2-7; V gene: TRBV5-1; clone size: .; CDR3 DNA: TGCGCCAGCAGCTTGGGTCTGAAAGGGGCCGAGCAGTACTTC; CDR3 protein: CASSLGLKGAEQYF
D gene: .; J gene: TRBJ1-6; V gene: TRBV7-2; clone size: .; CDR3 DNA: TGTGCCAGCAGCGGTCCCGGGACACATTCGGGGTCACCCCTCCACTTT; CDR3 protein: CASSGPGTHSGSPLHF
D gene: .; J gene: TRBJ1-6; V gene: TRBV14; clone size: .; CDR3 DNA: TGTGCCAGCAGCCAAGACAGGGCCCTCAATTCACCCCTCCACTTT; CDR3 protein: CASSQDRALNSPLHF
D gene: TRBD1; J gene: TRBJ1-3; V gene: TRBV7-8; clone size: .; CDR3 DNA: TGTGCCAGCACCTTAGTGGGGACAGGGGAGAACACCATATATTTT; CDR3 protein: CASTLVGTGENTIYF
D gene: .; J gene: TRBJ2-4; V gene: TRBV19; clone size: .; CDR3 DNA: TGTGCCAGTAGTATCCCCGGGAGCTCGGCCAAAAACATTCAGTACTTC; CDR3 protein: CASSIPGSSAKNIQYF
D gene: .; J gene: TRBJ2-1; V gene: TRBV5-5; clone size: .; CDR3 DNA: TGTGCCAGCAGCTCAACTAGCCCCACGTCCAATGAGCAGTTCTTC; CDR3 protein: CASSSTSPTSNEQFF
D gene: TRBD1; J gene: TRBJ1-5; V gene: TRBV19; clone size: .; CDR3 DNA: TGTGCCAGTACGGGGGACAGGGGCTATCAGCCCCAGCATTTT; CDR3 protein: CASTGDRGYQPQHF